A single sample gave rise to the 22 T cell receptor beta chains below, sequenced in a study of graft-versus-host responses after intestinal transplantation. The antigens of these receptors remain unknown. The protocol was immunoSEQ multiplex PCR, while the TCRdb copy is restricted to in-frame clones and leaves out a portion. The sample holds 90,000 to 150,000 clones, 85% to 95% seen once. Material: unstimulated CD4+ T cells sorted from spleen or lymph node cells, obtained before intestinal transplant. The receptors stem from a human donor who received an intestinal transplant.

The chain joins TRBV10-1 to TRBJ1-1, with no clear D. From germline, CDR1 is WNHNN and CDR2 SYGVQD (reference sequence). Trimming took off 5 bases at V and 5 bases at J, with 18 bases between the two ends. This CDR3 has 15 residues. The CDR3 DNA reads as TGCGCCAGCAGTTTCCTCAAGAGGCCTAAAACTGAAGCTTTCTTT. It codes for CASSFLKRPKTEAFF.

The V and J genes are TRBV5-1 and TRBJ1-2, with 8 nucleotides matching TRBD1. This CDR3 has 14 residues. Germline loops: CDR1 SGHRS, CDR2 YFSETQ. After removal of 3 bases from V and 8 bases from J, the junction contained 9 bases not matched to a gene. The CDR3 sequence is CASSWVDRVKGYTF. CDR3 nucleotide sequence: TGCGCCAGCAGCTGGGTGGACAGGGTCAAAGGCTACACCTTC.

The chain uses TRBV20-1 and TRBJ2-7, with unresolved D. Between the trimmed V and J ends, which lost 4 bases and 4 bases, there was a span of 8 bases. The length of the CDR3 is 11 residues. Germline CDR1 is DFQATT and CDR2 is SNEGSKA (reference sequence). The CDR3 protein is CSANTRYEQYF. The CDR3 DNA sequence: TGCAGTGCTAACACACGATACGAGCAGTACTTC.

This clone was detected a few times. The chain combines TRBV7-6 with TRBJ1-1; D is ambiguous. Trimming removed 5 bases at V and 0 bases at J, with 16 bases between. Germline loops: CDR1 SGHVS, CDR2 FNYEAQ. The CDR3 consists of 16 residues. CDR3 in DNA: TGTGCCAGCAGCCTCCGGGCCCAGTGGGTGAACACTGAAGCTTTCTTT. Translated: CASSLRAQWVNTEAFF. Full variable domain (missing parts from reference TRBV7-6 and TRBJ1-1): GAGVSQSPRYKVTKRGQDVALRCDPISGHVSLYWYRQALGQGPEFLTYFNYEAQQDKSGLPNDRFSAERPEGSISTLTIQRTEQRDSAMYRCASSLRAQWVNTEAFFGQGTRLTVV.

This chain uses TRBV28 with TRBJ2-7; D possibly corresponds to TRBD1 (6 bases). Germline CDR1 MDHEN, CDR2 SYDVKM. This CDR3 region has 14 residues. Trimming pared 5 bases from V and 6 bases from J, leaving 17 bases between. The CDR3 nucleotides are TGTGCCAGCAGTCCCCAGGACAGTTTGGGCGAGCAGTACTTC. As protein: CASSPQDSLGEQYF. Together with reference TRBV28 and TRBJ2-7, the CDR3 gives the full variable domain: DVKVTQSSRYLVKRTGEKVFLECVQDMDHENMFWYRQDPGLGLRLIYFSYDVKMKEKGDIPEGYSVSREKKERFSLILESASTNQTSMYLCASSPQDSLGEQYFGPGTRLTVT.

The genes are TRBV2 and TRBJ2-3; 13 bases match TRBD2. V shed 2 bases, J shed 1 base, and the junction held 6 bases outside the gene matches. The CDR3 has 18 residues. CDR1 SNHLY and CDR2 FYNNEI come from the germline V gene. CDR3 in DNA: TGTGCCAGCAGTGAACGCCCACTAGCGGGAGGGCGCACAGATACGCAGTATTTT. Translated: CASSERPLAGGRTDTQYF.

The chain combines TRBV28 with TRBJ1-1; D not certain. Germline CDR1 and CDR2: MDHEN and SYDVKM. The CDR3 is 13 amino acids. The V and J ends lost 2 bases and 4 bases respectively, with 8 bases between them. CDR3 sequence: CASSLSQVTEAFF. Here the CDR3 DNA reads TGTGCCAGCAGTTTAAGCCAGGTCACTGAAGCTTTCTTT.

The J gene is TRBJ2-7, the V gene TRBV28; 11 positions agree with TRBD2. This CDR3 spans 16 amino acids. V was clipped by 7 bases and J by 2 bases; unmatched bases: 10. Germline loops: CDR1 MDHEN, CDR2 SYDVKM. The CDR3 DNA follows: TGTGCCAGCATCCCCTGGACTAGCGGGCCGACCTACGAGCAGTACTTC. As protein: CASIPWTSGPTYEQYF.

V is TRBV10-2 and J is TRBJ2-7; the D is unclear. CDR3 length: 13 residues. V lost 0 bases and J 3 bases, leaving 6 bases between the germline ends. The V gene's germline CDR1 is WSHSY and CDR2 SAAADI. CDR3 DNA sequence: TGCGCCAGCAGTGAGTCGATTGTCTACGAGCAGTACTTC. Translated: CASSESIVYEQYF.

The chain has TRBV28 and TRBJ1-5; D might be TRBD1 (6 bases). Germline loops: CDR1 MDHEN, CDR2 SYDVKM. This CDR3 is 15 amino acids long. V lost 5 bases, J lost 1 base, and 12 bases lay in between. The CDR3 coding sequence is TGTGCCAGCAGTCCAAGGGGGGCAAGCAATCAGCCCCAGCATTTT. Translated, it gives CASSPRGASNQPQHF.

This sequence joins TRBV7-3 and TRBJ2-2; possible D gene TRBD1, 6 bases. CDR3 length: 17 amino acids. The V gene lost 5 bases and the J gene lost 3 bases, with 19 bases spanning the gap. CDR1 SGHTA and CDR2 FQGTGA come from the germline V gene. The CDR3 reads CASSVGVSTGHTGELFF. In DNA, the CDR3 is TGTGCCAGCAGCGTAGGGGTTTCTACAGGGCACACCGGGGAGCTGTTTTTT.

This chain uses TRBV28 with TRBJ2-7, with D uncertain. This CDR3 is 11 amino acids long. The V gene's germline CDR1 is MDHEN and CDR2 SYDVKM. Trimming cost V 4 bases and J 3 bases, with 4 bases left between them. The CDR3 loop reads CASSYRYEQYF. In nucleotides, the CDR3 is TGTGCCAGCAGTTACCGCTACGAGCAGTACTTC.

The CDR3 sequence: CASHLGGGNTGELFF. CDR3 nucleotides: TGTGCCAGCCATCTGGGGGGAGGGAACACCGGGGAGCTGTTTTTT. V is TRBV19 and J is TRBJ2-2, with D perhaps matching TRBD2 (6 bases). Trimming removed 9 bases from V and 1 base from J, with 15 bases in between. The CDR3 is 15 amino acids. Germline CDR1 and CDR2: LNHDA and SQIVND (reference sequence).

The chain employs TRBV27 and TRBJ1-5; 7 bases are a match to TRBD1. The V gene's germline CDR1 is MNHEY and CDR2 SMNVEV (reference sequence). The CDR3 covers 16 residues. V trimming: 6 bases; J trimming: 0 bases; junction bases outside the gene matches: 8. The CDR3 loop reads CASRGGGLFSNQPQHF. The CDR3, as DNA: TGTGCCAGCAGGGGAGGGGGCCTATTTAGCAATCAGCCCCAGCATTTT.

This sequence joins TRBV5-8 and TRBJ2-7, with D possibly being TRBD2 (6 bases). This CDR3 is built from 13 residues. V dropped 4 bases and J dropped 6 bases, with 14 bases sitting between them. CDR1 and CDR2 (germline): SGHTS, YDEGEE. This chain's CDR3 is CASSPAGGSEQYF. The DNA for the CDR3 is TGTGCCAGCAGCCCGGCCGGGGGTTCCGAGCAGTACTTC.

The V and J genes are TRBV11-2 and TRBJ2-1, with 7 nucleotides matching TRBD2. Germline assignment: CDR1 SGHAT and CDR2 FQNNGV. The ends lost 1 base at V and 8 bases at J; junction bases unmatched: 11. CDR3 length: 16 amino acids. This CDR3 reads CASSLVGTITVHEQFF. For the CDR3, the DNA is TGTGCCAGCAGCTTAGTGGGGACTATTACAGTCCATGAGCAGTTCTTC.

The chain carries TRBV4-1 and TRBJ2-3; 7 bases map to TRBD2. Trimming at V came to 0 bases and at J to 4 bases, leaving 4 bases not matched to a gene. This CDR3 has 15 residues. The germline CDR1 and CDR2 sequences are MGHRA and YSYEKL. The CDR3 loop is CASSQEGGRADTQYF. DNA of the CDR3: TGCGCCAGCAGCCAAGAGGGAGGGAGAGCAGATACGCAGTATTTT.

This clone was counted once. This chain connects TRBV2 to TRBJ1-3; D may be TRBD1 (5 bases). This CDR3 contains 14 residues. Trimming removed 10 bases at V and 0 bases at J, with 13 bases between. The germline V gene encodes CDR1 SNHLY and CDR2 FYNNEI. For the CDR3, the DNA is TGTGCCACCGGGACGTGGAGCTCTGGAAACACCATATATTTT. Protein: CATGTWSSGNTIYF.

This sequence joins TRBV6-6 and TRBJ1-5; 7 nucleotides agree with TRBD1. V was pared by 6 bases and J by 6 bases, with 8 bases of the junction left unmatched. Germline CDR1 reads MNHNY; CDR2 reads SVGAGI (reference sequence). The CDR3 has 14 residues. Here the CDR3 reads CASRADRAGQPQHF. The CDR3 nucleotides are TGTGCCAGCAGGGCAGACAGGGCGGGTCAGCCCCAGCATTTT.

This chain uses TRBV7-9 with TRBJ2-2; D tentatively reads TRBD1 or TRBD2 (5 bases each). V was pared by 2 bases and J by 4 bases, with 11 bases between. CDR1 is SEHNR and CDR2 is FQNEAQ in the germline V gene (reference sequence). This CDR3 spans 15 amino acids. The CDR3: CASSLRGASTGELFF. DNA of the CDR3: TGTGCCAGCAGCTTAAGAGGGGCCAGCACCGGGGAGCTGTTTTTT.

This rearrangement joins TRBV10-1 to TRBJ2-1; 7 bases fit TRBD2. This CDR3 has 15 amino acids. V shed 3 bases, J shed 6 bases, and the junction held 8 bases outside the gene matches. Germline assignment: CDR1 WNHNN and CDR2 SYGVQD (reference sequence). In nucleotides, the CDR3 is TGCGCCAGCAGTGAATGGCGGGAGACGGGCAATGAGCAGTTCTTC. Translated: CASSEWRETGNEQFF.

This clone occurred once. The chain combines TRBV11-2 with TRBJ2-7; TRBD1 might be the D (6 bases). V shed 5 bases and J shed 2 bases, with 10 bases lying between them. The CDR3 extends over 13 amino acids. Germline-derived CDR1 and CDR2 are SGHAT and FQNNGV. Written as DNA, the CDR3 is TGTGCCAGCAGCCCCTGGACAGCCTACGAGCAGTACTTC. Its protein product is CASSPWTAYEQYF.